A selection of T cell receptor beta chains follows, all from one sample in a study of human T cells and chemical hapten exposure. TCRdb re-derived calls from the RACE reads in MiXCR, one entry per CDR3 protein. The table includes 250,000 or so distinct CDR3 sequences, more than 6.5% detected once. The material was whole blood, obtained in connection with sensitization to the hapten diphenylcyclopropenone (DPC). The origin of the receptors is a woman aged 40 to 50 with alopecia areata. Some clones in this sample may be carry-over from other donors' samples. Each CDR3 is given without its conserved first and last residue. A D gene is named only where the DNA matches it firmly.

D	V	J	CDR3
TRBD1	TRBV6-5	TRBJ1-4	ASKNWGSGQPNEKLF
-	TRBV7-9	TRBJ2-3	ASSLSTISTDTQY
-	TRBV29-1	TRBJ2-7	SVVDNSYEQY
TRBD1	TRBV6-5	TRBJ1-4	ASSHYRGQETNEKLF
TRBD2	TRBV5-1	TRBJ2-2	ASSPGTSGRGTGELF
TRBD1	TRBV6-5	TRBJ1-1	ASSSPGRGLTEAF
-	TRBV11-2	TRBJ1-2	ASSLLRGQGNGYT
-	TRBV2	TRBJ1-1	ASSEFEGKGEAF
TRBD2	TRBV10-3	TRBJ2-1	AINPGLAENEQF
-	TRBV28	TRBJ1-1	ASSAGVPEAF
TRBD1	TRBV27	TRBJ1-5	ASSIDRDAQPQH
-	TRBV7-8	TRBJ1-5	ASSLLQARNQPQH
TRBD1	TRBV28	TRBJ2-3	ASSLRTGARLNTDTQY
TRBD1	TRBV3-1	TRBJ1-5	ASSQAGQLQPQH
TRBD2	TRBV28	TRBJ2-2	ASSGGLSGRWRLGTGELF
-	TRBV7-8	TRBJ1-4	ASSRRSEKLF
-	TRBV4-1	TRBJ1-2	ASSPILGTGGYT
TRBD2	TRBV9	TRBJ2-3	ASSATSGRYTDTQY
-	TRBV20-1	TRBJ2-7	SARNGRFFSYEQY
-	TRBV6-5	TRBJ2-5	ASSYSWAAQETQY
-	TRBV4-1	TRBJ2-2	ASSQVLQGSGELF
TRBD2	TRBV4-2	TRBJ2-1	ASSQEVGLAGNEQF
-	TRBV24-1	TRBJ2-7	ATSDSRDGGYEQY
TRBD1	TRBV25-1	TRBJ1-6	ASSARQGRSPLH
-	TRBV9	TRBJ2-2	ASSVVGGITGELF
-	TRBV4-3	TRBJ2-6	ASSQVYSRVYSGANVLT